What follows describes a single T cell receptor beta chain. Its antigen is as yet unknown. This entry is derived from a study of cytomegalovirus exposure and HLA in healthy donors. Donors showed nominal health when sampled, although they likely had unrecorded immune exposures. V was trimmed by 8 bases and J by 7 bases, leaving 14 bases between them. Looked up from germline, CDR1 is MNHNY and CDR2 is SVGAGI (reference sequence). This CDR3 comprises 13 residues. PCR used 60 Vbeta primers and 13 Jbeta primers. Measured with immunoSEQ multiplex PCR; TCRdb has only the in-frame clones, and not every one. Of almost 95,000 clones in the sample, roughly 63% were seen once. Notes on the study in general: A later analysis showed that HLA-associated TCR beta chains had undergone more clonal expansion than equally common others. TCR beta chain V- and J-gene trimming was linked, in a later analysis, to a missense variant in DCLRE1C.

The receptor comes from a man between 50 and 59 years old in good health and CMV-seronegative. The specimen was PBMCs. V is TRBV6-6 and J is TRBJ2-2; D is possibly TRBD2 (5 bases). The CDR3, as DNA: TGTGCCAGCTCAAGCTCCCGGGGCGGGGAGCTGTTTTTT. Translated: CASSSSRGGELFF.